Shown below are 29 T cell receptor beta chains from a single sample sequenced in a study of OX40 agonist ivuxolimab in advanced cancers. Clones were read by immunoSEQ multiplex PCR, and TCRdb kept only the in-frame ones, dropping some. Of some 50,000 clones listed, 75% to 85% are singletons. The material was CD4+ or CD8+ T cells sorted from blood, obtained in a trial of the OX40 agonist ivuxolimab. Source of these receptors: an adult with an advanced solid tumor such as melanoma, head and neck, liver or kidney cancer.

The chain employs TRBV5-4 and TRBJ1-1, with D maybe TRBD1 (5 bases). CDR3 length equals 16 residues. Trimming pared 5 bases from V and 1 base from J, leaving 18 bases between. Germline CDR1 is SGHNT and CDR2 is YYREEE (reference sequence). The CDR3: CASRYGSGTPNTEAFF. Here the CDR3 DNA reads TGTGCCAGCAGATACGGATCAGGGACGCCGAACACTGAAGCTTTCTTT.

This clone has a single count. This chain's CDR3 is CASRGDITYEQYF. In DNA, the CDR3 is TGTGCCAGTAGGGGGGACATCACCTACGAGCAGTACTTC. The chain uses TRBV19 and TRBJ2-7, with D perhaps matching TRBD1 (6 bases). Trimming took 6 bases from V and 2 from J, leaving 11 bases between them. CDR1 and CDR2 from the germline V gene are LNHDA and SQIVND (reference sequence). This CDR3 has 13 amino acids.

The rearrangement links TRBV2 to TRBJ1-3; tentatively, D is TRBD1 (5 bases). Trimming stripped 3 bases from V and 2 bases from J, with 14 bases between. The germline V gene has CDR1 SNHLY and CDR2 FYNNEI. This CDR3 has 16 amino acids. The CDR3 DNA reads as TGTGCCAGCAGTGAGTCCGGTGGGGCCACTGGAAACACCATATATTTT. Amino acids: CASSESGGATGNTIYF.

V is TRBV5-4 and J is TRBJ2-5, with D possibly being TRBD2 (6 bases). V dropped 3 bases and J dropped 3 bases, with 9 bases sitting between them. The CDR3 runs 13 residues. Germline V gene lookup returns CDR1 SGHNT and CDR2 YYREEE (reference sequence). The CDR3 spells CASSSGGEETQYF. DNA for the CDR3: TGTGCCAGCAGCTCCGGAGGGGAAGAGACCCAGTACTTC.

J is TRBJ2-2 and V is TRBV19; D gene ambiguous. This CDR3 region has 12 residues. V lost 9 bases and J lost 3, with 8 bases in between. Germline CDR1 LNHDA, CDR2 SQIVND (reference sequence). The CDR3 reads CASRAYTGELFF. The CDR3 bases are TGTGCCAGCCGGGCTTACACCGGGGAGCTGTTTTTT.

The chain employs TRBV25-1 and TRBJ2-7; D unresolved. There are 14 residues in the CDR3. In germline, CDR1 is MGHDK, CDR2 SYGVNS. Trimming took 4 bases from V and 3 from J, leaving 13 bases between them. CDR3 in amino acids: CASSGPKGFYEQYF. The DNA of the CDR3 is TGTGCCAGCAGTGGTCCCAAAGGGTTCTACGAGCAGTACTTC.

The V gene is TRBV6-5, the J gene TRBJ2-3, with D hard to call. Germline values: CDR1 MNHEY, CDR2 SVGAGI. Trimming took 4 bases from V and 1 from J, leaving 15 bases between them. The CDR3 is made up of 16 amino acids. In DNA, the CDR3 is TGTGCCAGCAGTTCACCTTCGCAGGCGGGCACAGATACGCAGTATTTT. As protein: CASSSPSQAGTDTQYF.

Regarding this clone: A read error may account for a junction end that differs from germline. The chain is built from TRBV10-3 and TRBJ2-5; 8 nucleotides agree with TRBD1. The CDR3 has 14 amino acids. The germline CDR1 and CDR2 sequences are ENHRY and SYGVKD. Here the CDR3 DNA reads TGCGCCAGCAGCCTAGGGACAGGAGGGGAGACCCAGTACTTC. It yields the protein CASSLGTGGETQYF.

The rearrangement links TRBV19 to TRBJ2-1; D gene ambiguous. The CDR3 runs to 14 residues. V shed 5 bases and J shed 9 bases, with 17 bases lying between them. Germline V gene lookup returns CDR1 LNHDA and CDR2 SQIVND (reference sequence). The CDR3 sequence: CASSPPQRYGEQFF. The CDR3 coding sequence is TGTGCCAGTAGTCCCCCTCAGAGGTACGGTGAGCAGTTCTTC.

The chain combines TRBV2 with TRBJ2-2; 10 bases are a match to TRBD1. Germline assignment: CDR1 SNHLY and CDR2 FYNNEI. There are 13 residues in the CDR3. Trimming at V came to 6 bases and at J to 5 bases, leaving 0 bases not matched to a gene. The CDR3 coding sequence is TGTGCCAGCAGGGACAGGGGGACCGGGGAGCTGTTTTTT. This translates into CASRDRGTGELFF.

The chain couples TRBV7-6 to TRBJ2-7; D may be TRBD2 (6 bases). V was pared by 10 bases and J by 0 bases, with 13 bases between. Per the germline V gene, CDR1 is SGHVS and CDR2 is FNYEAQ. CDR3 length: 13 amino acids. CDR3 sequence (DNA): TGTGCCACCGTAGCGGCGAGCTCCTACGAGCAGTACTTC. Its protein is CATVAASSYEQYF.

There are a few counts of this clone. The chain recombines TRBV19 with TRBJ2-5, with 7 bases that match TRBD2. Germline assignment: CDR1 LNHDA and CDR2 SQIVND (reference sequence). V lost 2 bases, J lost 5 bases, and 8 bases stayed unmatched. This CDR3 region has 15 residues. CDR3 sequence: CASSISGAPMETQYF. The CDR3 coding sequence is TGTGCCAGTAGTATAAGCGGGGCCCCAATGGAGACCCAGTACTTC.

The V and J genes are TRBV10-3 and TRBJ2-2; D is tentatively TRBD1 or TRBD2 (5 bases each). Trimming left V 8 bases short and J 6 bases short, with 16 bases between. Germline CDR1 ENHRY, CDR2 SYGVKD. This CDR3 is 14 amino acids long. The CDR3 nucleotides read TGTGCCATCGGTGGGACCCAGGACGCCGGGGAGCTGTTTTTT. This sequence encodes CAIGGTQDAGELFF.

The genes are TRBV5-1 and TRBJ1-6; TRBD1 aligns across 7 bases. V gave up 4 bases and J gave up 12 bases; unmatched junction bases: 10. Germline lookup yields CDR1 SGHRS and CDR2 YFSETQ. This CDR3 contains 14 residues. CDR3 coding DNA: TGCGCCAGCAGCACCGAGGGGGCGCAGGGACCCCTCCACTTT. Amino acid sequence: CASSTEGAQGPLHF. The whole variable domain, remainder taken from reference TRBV5-1 and TRBJ1-6, is KAGVTQTPRYLIKTRGQQVTLSCSPISGHRSVSWYQQTPGQGLQFLFEYFSETQRNKGNFPGRFSGRQFSNSRSEMNVSTLELGDSALYLCASSTEGAQGPLHFGNGTRLTVT.

The chain recombines TRBV19 with TRBJ1-5; TRBD1 matches 8 bases. The CDR3 is 16 amino acids. V shed 3 bases, J shed 5 bases, and the junction held 9 bases outside the gene matches. CDR1 is LNHDA and CDR2 is SQIVND in the germline V gene (reference sequence). The CDR3 DNA is TGTGCCAGTAGTATCTTCTTCAGGGGGCGAGATCAGCCCCAGCATTTT. This codes for CASSIFFRGRDQPQHF.

In its sample, this clone was seen once. In DNA, the CDR3 is TGTGCCAGCAGGCGAGATAGCAATCAGCCCCAGCATTTT. Amino acid sequence: CASRRDSNQPQHF. The genes are TRBV27 and TRBJ1-5; D gene uncertain. The germline CDR1 and CDR2 sequences are MNHEY and SMNVEV (reference sequence). Trimming took off 6 bases at V and 0 bases at J, with 6 bases between the two ends. The CDR3 spans 13 residues.

The chain couples TRBV11-3 to TRBJ2-3; no definite D call. V gave up 1 base and J gave up 10 bases, with 12 bases separating them. The CDR3 sequence is 13 residues long. Germline-derived CDR1 and CDR2 are SGHNT and YENEEA. CDR3: CASSLGLSGPQYF. The CDR3 region has the DNA TGTGCCAGCAGCTTAGGCCTTAGTGGACCGCAGTATTTT.

This CDR3 is CASTAGRRNTEAFF. DNA for the CDR3: TGTGCCAGCACGGCAGGGAGGAGGAACACTGAAGCTTTCTTT. This chain connects TRBV9 to TRBJ1-1; D may be TRBD1 (5 bases). The germline V and J ends were trimmed by 6 bases and 1 base, with 13 bases remaining between them. Germline assignment: CDR1 SGDLS and CDR2 YYNGEE. The CDR3 runs 14 residues.

This clone was seen just once. The chain is built from TRBV5-1 and TRBJ2-7; 12 nucleotides agree with TRBD1. Trimming removed 4 bases from V and 7 bases from J; junction bases left unmatched: 9. The CDR3 is made up of 15 amino acids. CDR1 and CDR2 (germline): SGHRS, YFSETQ. This CDR3 is CASSPLGQGAQEQYF. The CDR3 bases are TGCGCCAGCAGCCCACTGGGACAGGGGGCGCAGGAGCAGTACTTC.

This chain links TRBV10-2 with TRBJ2-4; tentatively, D is TRBD2 (5 bases). Between the trimmed V and J ends, which lost 8 bases and 4 bases, there was a span of 6 bases. Germline V gives CDR1 WSHSY, CDR2 SAAADI. The CDR3 has 11 residues. CDR3 loop: CASSGKNIQYF. The CDR3 region has the DNA TGCGCCAGCTCGGGGAAAAACATTCAGTACTTC.

The chain carries TRBV7-6 and TRBJ2-5; 8 bases align to TRBD2. The DNA end favors TRBJ2-7, so the J call may be wrong. The V gene's germline CDR1 is SGHVS and CDR2 FNYEAQ. This CDR3 contains 15 residues. CDR3 DNA: TGTGCCAGCAGCTCGGGAGGGACACACTCCTACGAGCAGTACTTC. Protein: CASSSGGTHSYEQYF.

The chain couples TRBV5-6 to TRBJ1-3; D remains unclear. The CDR3 extends over 17 amino acids. The germline V gene has CDR1 SGHDT and CDR2 YYEEEE. The V end lost 2 bases, the J end lost 0 bases, and 15 bases lay between the germline ends. CDR3 in DNA: TGTGCCAGCAGCTTCCTGGGCCCAATTGGCTCTGGAAACACCATATATTTT. This codes for CASSFLGPIGSGNTIYF.

The chain links TRBV5-1 to TRBJ2-1; the match to TRBD2 covers 16 bases. With V trimmed by 4 bases and J by 5 bases, 6 bases remained unmatched. The germline gives CDR1 SGHRS, CDR2 YFSETQ. The CDR3 spans 17 residues. CDR3 DNA: TGCGCCAGCAGCCGCGGGACTAGCGGGGGGGTTCACAATGAGCAGTTCTTC. Its translation: CASSRGTSGGVHNEQFF.

This clone was seen a handful of times. This chain joins TRBV5-1 and TRBJ2-1; 7 positions match TRBD1. V shed 4 bases, J shed 4 bases, and the junction held 8 bases outside the gene matches. The CDR3 loop spans 15 amino acids. The germline gives CDR1 SGHRS, CDR2 YFSETQ. CDR3 in amino acids: CASSVTGTEYNEQFF. Here the CDR3 DNA reads TGCGCCAGCAGCGTAACCGGGACAGAATACAATGAGCAGTTCTTC.

The gene calls are TRBV19 and TRBJ2-5; 8 positions match TRBD1. The germline V gene has CDR1 LNHDA and CDR2 SQIVND (reference sequence). The V segment lost 5 bases and the J segment 5 bases; nucleotides outside the gene matches: 4. The CDR3 covers 13 residues. The DNA for the CDR3 is TGTGCCAGTAGTCCAGGGGGCTCGGAGACCCAGTACTTC. It encodes CASSPGGSETQYF.

The chain is built from TRBV11-2 and TRBJ2-7; the match to TRBD1 covers 7 bases. Germline CDR1 SGHAT, CDR2 FQNNGV. The CDR3 has 15 amino acids. V dropped 5 bases and J dropped 3; count of bases not matched to a gene: 10. CDR3 protein: CASSPNRGGDYEQYF. The CDR3 region has the DNA TGTGCCAGCAGCCCGAACAGGGGTGGAGACTACGAGCAGTACTTC.

V gene TRBV7-9 combines with J gene TRBJ2-7, with D unclear. The V end lost 2 bases, the J end lost 0 bases, and 2 bases lay between the germline ends. The CDR3 runs to 12 residues. CDR1 and CDR2 from the germline V gene are SEHNR and FQNEAQ (reference sequence). CDR3 amino acids: CASSLHSYEQYF. The CDR3 nucleotides are TGTGCCAGCAGCTTACACTCCTACGAGCAGTACTTC.

The chain has TRBV11-1 and TRBJ1-2; TRBD1 aligns across 10 bases. V was pared by 1 base and J by 4 bases, with 3 bases of the junction left unmatched. The CDR3 spans 15 residues. Germline-derived CDR1 and CDR2 are SGHAT and FQDESV (reference sequence). The CDR3 coding sequence is TGTGCCAGCAGCTTAGGACAGGGGGCCGGCTATGGCTACACCTTC. It encodes CASSLGQGAGYGYTF.

The rearrangement uses TRBV19 and TRBJ1-5, with D unclear. The ends were cut back, 3 bases at V and 11 bases at J, with 11 bases in the middle. The germline gives CDR1 LNHDA, CDR2 SQIVND (reference sequence). The CDR3 runs 12 residues. CDR3 sequence reads: CASSIGTSAQHF. In DNA, the CDR3 is TGTGCCAGTAGTATTGGTACGTCAGCCCAGCATTTT.